The entry that follows covers one T cell receptor (beta chain) sequence. No antigen is known for it. Relative to the germline gene, one junction end is altered; a read error may explain this. The sample comes from a study of T cells in Graves' hyperthyroidism and ophthalmopathy. The study, taken as a whole, reports: Among clonotypes expanded in thyroid above 0.001, most were also found in blood.

The CDR3 regions of TCR beta were amplified from RNA transcripts. The TCR CDR3 was amplified in a first-round RT-PCR using the HTBI primer set. From the multiplex PCR reads, TCRdb called clonotypes with MiXCR, one entry per CDR3 protein. The data contain about 180,000 distinct CDR3 sequences, 8% to 9.5% of them singletons. The CDR3 extends over 15 amino acids. Germline CDR1 and CDR2: DFQATT and SNEGSKA (reference sequence). Sequenced: blood. The chain joins TRBV20-1 to TRBJ2-3; TRBD2 aligns across 8 bases. This TCR came from a woman between 18 and 29 years old with Graves' hyperthyroidism that later progressed to Graves' ophthalmopathy. CDR3 region: CSARDPGLDPDRQYF. As DNA, the CDR3 is TGCAGTGCTAGAGACCCGGGACTAGACCCGGATAGGCAGTATTTT.